The 6 T cell receptor beta chains presented below share a single source sample, sequenced in a study of T cell responses to AZD1222 COVID-19 vaccine. The assay was immunoSEQ multiplex PCR, and TCRdb's table has in-frame clones only and misses some. Counted here are 85,000 to 120,000 clones, approximately 88% occurring once; the ten biggest clones make up over 15%. The sequencing here drew on peripheral blood, taken on day 0 of AZD1222 vaccination. These receptors came from an adult in good health.

The V and J genes are TRBV6-4 and TRBJ2-1, with D unclear. Trimming took 2 bases from V and 5 from J, leaving 10 bases between them. This CDR3 has 14 amino acids. Looked up from germline, CDR1 is MRHNA and CDR2 is SNTAGT. CDR3 sequence reads: CASSDGVGNNEQFF. CDR3 nucleotides: TGTGCCAGCAGTGACGGGGTGGGGAACAATGAGCAGTTCTTC.

V is TRBV7-2 and J is TRBJ2-7; possibly TRBD2 for D (5 bases). This CDR3 is 15 amino acids long. CDR1 and CDR2 from the germline V gene are SGHTA and FQGNSA. V dropped 4 bases and J dropped 7 bases, with 20 bases sitting between them. The CDR3 DNA is TGTGCCAGCAGCTCCTATAGCTTGAGTCGAGGGGAGCAGTACTTC. It encodes CASSSYSLSRGEQYF.

This clone was counted once. The genes are TRBV7-9 and TRBJ2-7; D is undetermined. Trimming stripped 1 base from V and 7 bases from J, with 11 bases between. The CDR3 spans 13 residues. CDR1 SEHNR and CDR2 FQNEAQ come from the germline V gene (reference sequence). In nucleotides, the CDR3 is TGTGCCAGCAGCTTAGTGTTGGAGCTAGAGCAGTACTTC. It yields the protein CASSLVLELEQYF. The entire variable domain, with the rest obtained from reference TRBV7-9 and TRBJ2-7, is as follows: DTGVSQNPRHKITKRGQNVTFRCDPISEHNRLYWYRQTLGQGPEFLTYFQNEAQLEKSRLLSDRFSAERPKGSFSTLEIQRTEQGDSAMYLCASSLVLELEQYFGPGTRLTVT.

The chain employs TRBV28 and TRBJ1-5; 8 positions match TRBD1. The CDR3 covers 15 residues. Germline values: CDR1 MDHEN, CDR2 SYDVKM. The V gene end was trimmed by 5 bases and the J gene end by 6 bases; junction bases not matched to a gene: 9. CDR3 DNA: TGTGCCAGCAGTGCCCCAGGGGGCGTCGGTCAGCCCCAGCATTTT. Protein: CASSAPGGVGQPQHF.

This clone was found a few times. A junction boundary mismatches the germline segment, possibly from a read error. The chain uses TRBV7-7 and TRBJ2-2, with a possible D match to TRBD2 (6 bases). This CDR3 has 16 amino acids. Germline loops: CDR1 SSHAT, CDR2 FNYEAQ (reference sequence). CDR3 nucleotides: TGTGCTAGCAGCTTAGCGACGACTAGAGGGACCGGGGAGCTGTTTTTT. Its translation: CASSLATTRGTGELFF.

V is TRBV29-1 and J is TRBJ2-3, with TRBD2 identical over 14 bases. The length of the CDR3 is 16 residues. The junction had 6 bases not matched to a gene; V was cut back by 1 base and J by 6 bases. CDR1 and CDR2 from the germline V gene are SQVTM and ANQGSEA. CDR3 nucleotide sequence: TGCAGCGTTGAAGGGGGACTAGCGGGAGTATTCGATACGCAGTATTTT. It specifies CSVEGGLAGVFDTQYF.